This T cell receptor (beta chain) appears in the sequencing data of a study of shared clonotypes between healthy human individuals. Across the whole study: The study used three CD4 naive, three CD4 memory, two CD8 naive and one CD8 memory plate per donor. Findings and caveats of the study: Genetic and exposure-history diversity was limited by the few donors.

The protocol was immunoSEQ multiplex PCR, while the TCRdb copy is restricted to in-frame clones and leaves out a portion. The table has 180,000 or so clones, approximately 92% seen once; the top ten hold around 0.072%. The CDR3 has 14 amino acids. The germline gives CDR1 MDHEN, CDR2 SYDVKM. V lost 3 bases and J lost 3, with 9 bases in between. As regards this clone: Its specificity is unknown.

The chain has TRBV28 and TRBJ1-5; D unclear. Material for sequencing was naive CD4+ T cells sorted from blood. Described subset: CD45RA+ positively selected. This receptor was identified in a woman aged 25 to 39 in good health. For the CDR3, the DNA is TGTGCCAGCAGTTTGGAAAGAAACAATCAGCCCCAGCATTTT. This translates into CASSLERNNQPQHF.